This entry lists 2 T cell receptor beta chains sequenced from one sample in a study of CD8 T cells in ankylosing spondylitis. TCRdb passed the 5' RACE reads through MiXCR, listing each CDR3 protein once. The sample carries 200,000 to 300,000 distinct CDR3 sequences, 10% recorded once. Sequenced material: blood, either unsorted or a sorted T cell fraction (not recorded which). These TCRs come from a male donor with ankylosing spondylitis or in good health (not recorded which).

This clonotype has a count of ten or more. The CDR3 loop reads CASSERVVGQPQHF. The CDR3 DNA sequence: TGTGCCAGCAGTGAGAGAGTTGTCGGTCAGCCCCAGCATTTT. This sequence joins TRBV6-1 and TRBJ1-5, with unresolved D. Germline V gives CDR1 MNHNS, CDR2 SASEGT. This CDR3 contains 14 residues. The V and J ends lost 3 bases and 6 bases respectively, with 12 bases between them.

This chain joins TRBV3-1 and TRBJ1-3; the D gene is possibly TRBD1 (6 bases). Germline CDR1 and CDR2: LGHDT and YNNKEL (reference sequence). V lost 4 bases and J 3 bases, leaving 16 bases between the germline ends. The CDR3 has 16 amino acids. The CDR3 sequence is CASSLIGGSCGNTIYF. The CDR3 nucleotides are TGTGCCAGCAGCCTAATAGGGGGGTCCTGTGGAAACACCATATATTTT.